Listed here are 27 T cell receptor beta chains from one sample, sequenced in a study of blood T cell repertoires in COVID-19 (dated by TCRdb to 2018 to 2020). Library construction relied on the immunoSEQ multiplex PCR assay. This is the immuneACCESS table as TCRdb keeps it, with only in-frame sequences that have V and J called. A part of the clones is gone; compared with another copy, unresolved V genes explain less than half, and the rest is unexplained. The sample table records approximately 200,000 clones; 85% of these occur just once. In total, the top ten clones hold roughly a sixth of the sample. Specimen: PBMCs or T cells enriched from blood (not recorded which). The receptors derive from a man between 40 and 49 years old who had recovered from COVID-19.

The CDR3 sequence is CASSFVRQGQDTQYF. CDR3 coding DNA: TGTGCCAGCAGCTTTGTCCGGCAGGGGCAAGATACGCAGTATTTT. The rearrangement uses TRBV5-6 and TRBJ2-3, with D tentatively TRBD1 (6 bases). This CDR3 is built from 15 residues. The germline V gene encodes CDR1 SGHDT and CDR2 YYEEEE. The V end was cut by 2 bases, the J end by 5 bases, with 15 bases between.

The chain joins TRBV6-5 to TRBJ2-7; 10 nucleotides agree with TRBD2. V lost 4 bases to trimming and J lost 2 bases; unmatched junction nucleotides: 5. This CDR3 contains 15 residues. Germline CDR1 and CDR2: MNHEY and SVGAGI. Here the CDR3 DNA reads TGTGCCAGCAGTTCCCCCGGACTAGCGGCCTACGAGCAGTACTTC. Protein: CASSSPGLAAYEQYF.

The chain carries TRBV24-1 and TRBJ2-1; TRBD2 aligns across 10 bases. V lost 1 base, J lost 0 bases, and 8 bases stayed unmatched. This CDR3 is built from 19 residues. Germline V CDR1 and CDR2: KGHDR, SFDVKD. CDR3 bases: TGTGCCACCAGTGATTTAGGGCTAGCGGGAGTTAGCTCCTACAATGAGCAGTTCTTC. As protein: CATSDLGLAGVSSYNEQFF.

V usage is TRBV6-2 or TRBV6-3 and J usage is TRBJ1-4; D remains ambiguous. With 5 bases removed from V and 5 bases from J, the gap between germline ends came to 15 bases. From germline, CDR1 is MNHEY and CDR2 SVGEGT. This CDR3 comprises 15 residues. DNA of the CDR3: TGTGCCAGCAGTAACGGGCCCGGGAAAAATGAAAAACTGTTTTTT. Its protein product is CASSNGPGKNEKLFF.

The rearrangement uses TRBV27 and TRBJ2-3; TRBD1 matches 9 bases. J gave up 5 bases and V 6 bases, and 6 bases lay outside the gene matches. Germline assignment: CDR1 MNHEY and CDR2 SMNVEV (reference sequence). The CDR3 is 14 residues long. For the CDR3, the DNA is TGTGCCAGCAGCGCCGGGACAGGGCTAGATACGCAGTATTTT. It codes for CASSAGTGLDTQYF.

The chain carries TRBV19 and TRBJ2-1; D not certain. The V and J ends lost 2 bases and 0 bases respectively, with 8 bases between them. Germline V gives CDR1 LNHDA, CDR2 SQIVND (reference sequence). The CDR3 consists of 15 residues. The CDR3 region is CASSIRGSSYNEQFF. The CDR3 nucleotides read TGTGCCAGTAGTATAAGAGGATCCTCCTACAATGAGCAGTTCTTC.

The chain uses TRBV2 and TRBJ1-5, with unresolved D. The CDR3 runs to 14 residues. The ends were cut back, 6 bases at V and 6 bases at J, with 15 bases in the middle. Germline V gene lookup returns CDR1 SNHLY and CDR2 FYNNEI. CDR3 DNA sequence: TGTGCCAGCAGGGAGGGTGGCTCGGGTCAGCCCCAGCATTTT. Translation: CASREGGSGQPQHF.

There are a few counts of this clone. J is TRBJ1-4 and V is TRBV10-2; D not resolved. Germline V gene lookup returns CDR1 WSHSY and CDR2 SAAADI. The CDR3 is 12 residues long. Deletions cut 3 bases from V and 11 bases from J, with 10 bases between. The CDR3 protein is CASSDESRKLFF. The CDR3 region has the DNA TGCGCCAGCAGTGATGAGTCTAGGAAACTGTTTTTT.

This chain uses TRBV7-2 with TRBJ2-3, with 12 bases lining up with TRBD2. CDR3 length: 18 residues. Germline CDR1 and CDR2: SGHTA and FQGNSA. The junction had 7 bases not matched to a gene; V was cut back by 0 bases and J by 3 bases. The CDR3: CASSLAGTSGSGTDTQYF. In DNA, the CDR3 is TGTGCCAGCAGCTTAGCGGGGACTAGCGGGTCTGGGACAGATACGCAGTATTTT.

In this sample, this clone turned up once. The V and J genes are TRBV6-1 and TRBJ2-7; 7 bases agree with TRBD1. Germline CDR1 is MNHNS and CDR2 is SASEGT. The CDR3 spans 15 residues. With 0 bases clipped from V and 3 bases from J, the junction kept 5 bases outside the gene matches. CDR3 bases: TGTGCCAGCAGTGAAGCTAGTTACAGGGGCTACGAGCAGTACTTC. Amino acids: CASSEASYRGYEQYF.

The chain's CDR3 is CASSQGPRQGSGELFF. In DNA, the CDR3 is TGTGCCAGCAGCCAGGGGCCTAGACAGGGAAGCGGGGAGCTGTTTTTT. The chain couples TRBV4-2 to TRBJ2-2, with 7 positions matching TRBD1. Per germline, CDR1 LGHNA and CDR2 YNFKEQ. CDR3 length: 16 residues. J gave up 7 bases and V 3 bases, and 11 bases lay outside the gene matches.

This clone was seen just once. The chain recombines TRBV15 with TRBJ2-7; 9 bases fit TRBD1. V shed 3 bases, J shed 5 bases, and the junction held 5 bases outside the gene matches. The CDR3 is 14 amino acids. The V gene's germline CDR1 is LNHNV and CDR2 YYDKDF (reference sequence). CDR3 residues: CATSRDRGGNEQYF. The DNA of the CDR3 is TGTGCCACCAGCAGGGACAGGGGAGGGAACGAGCAGTACTTC.

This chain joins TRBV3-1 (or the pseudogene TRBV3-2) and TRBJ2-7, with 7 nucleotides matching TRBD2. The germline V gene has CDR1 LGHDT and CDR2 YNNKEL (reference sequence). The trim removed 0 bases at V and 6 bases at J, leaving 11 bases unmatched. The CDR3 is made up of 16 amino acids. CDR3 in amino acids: CASSQEYGRRRGEQYF. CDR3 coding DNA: TGTGCCAGCAGCCAAGAATACGGGAGGAGGAGGGGCGAGCAGTACTTC.

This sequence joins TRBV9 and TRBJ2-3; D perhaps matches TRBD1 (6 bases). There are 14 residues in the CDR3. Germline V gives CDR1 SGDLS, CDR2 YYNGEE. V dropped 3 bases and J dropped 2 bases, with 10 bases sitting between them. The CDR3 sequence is CASSAGVLTDTQYF. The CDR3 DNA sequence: TGTGCCAGCAGCGCAGGGGTCCTCACAGATACGCAGTATTTT.

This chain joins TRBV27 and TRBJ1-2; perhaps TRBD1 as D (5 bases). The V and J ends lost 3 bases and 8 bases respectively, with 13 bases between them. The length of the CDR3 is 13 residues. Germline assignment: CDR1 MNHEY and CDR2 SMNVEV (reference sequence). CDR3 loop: CASSFPGGEGYTF. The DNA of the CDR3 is TGTGCCAGCAGTTTCCCGGGGGGGGAAGGCTACACCTTC.

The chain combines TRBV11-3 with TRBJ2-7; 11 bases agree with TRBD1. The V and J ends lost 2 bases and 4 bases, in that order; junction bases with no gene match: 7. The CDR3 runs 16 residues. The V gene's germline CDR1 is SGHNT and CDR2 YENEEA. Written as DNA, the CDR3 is TGTGCCAGCAGCTTACCAGGACAGGGGGCTTTTTACGAGCAGTACTTC. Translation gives CASSLPGQGAFYEQYF.

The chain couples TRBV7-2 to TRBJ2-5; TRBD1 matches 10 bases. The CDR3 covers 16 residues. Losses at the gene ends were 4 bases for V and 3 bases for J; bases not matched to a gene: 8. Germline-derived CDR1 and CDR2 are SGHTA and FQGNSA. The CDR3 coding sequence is TGTGCCAGCAGCTACGTCTTCGGACAGGGGGAAGAGACCCAGTACTTC. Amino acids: CASSYVFGQGEETQYF.

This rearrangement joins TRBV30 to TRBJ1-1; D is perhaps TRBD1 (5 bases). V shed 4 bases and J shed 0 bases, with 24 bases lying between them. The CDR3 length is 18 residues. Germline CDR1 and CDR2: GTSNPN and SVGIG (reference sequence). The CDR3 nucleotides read TGTGCCTGGAATCTTCCCGGACATAATTCGGCAGTGAACACTGAAGCTTTCTTT. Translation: CAWNLPGHNSAVNTEAFF.

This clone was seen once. This chain's CDR3 is CATSRDGTGLSGANVLTF. In DNA, the CDR3 is TGTGCCACCAGCAGAGACGGGACAGGGTTGTCTGGGGCCAACGTCCTGACTTTC. The chain joins TRBV15 to TRBJ2-6, with 9 bases lining up with TRBD1. Germline V CDR1 and CDR2: LNHNV, YYDKDF (reference sequence). CDR3 size: 18 residues. Trimming removed 0 bases from V and 1 base from J; junction bases left unmatched: 4.

This CDR3 is CASSYRGRETQYF. The CDR3 DNA reads as TGTGCCAGCAGTTACCGGGGGAGGGAGACCCAGTACTTC. The chain carries TRBV6-5 and TRBJ2-5; perhaps TRBD2 as D (6 bases). The germline V and J ends were trimmed by 2 bases and 5 bases, with 9 bases remaining between them. CDR1 and CDR2 from the germline V gene are MNHEY and SVGAGI. There are 13 residues in the CDR3.

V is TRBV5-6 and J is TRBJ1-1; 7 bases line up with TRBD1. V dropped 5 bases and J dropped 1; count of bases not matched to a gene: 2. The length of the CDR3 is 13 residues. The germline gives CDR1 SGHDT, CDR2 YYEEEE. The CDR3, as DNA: TGTGCCAGCAGTTGGGACAGGAACACTGAAGCTTTCTTT. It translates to CASSWDRNTEAFF.

CDR3 bases: TGTGCCAGCAGCGCCCTAGCGGGAGATGGCCACGAGCAGTACTTC. Its translation is CASSALAGDGHEQYF. This chain connects TRBV9 to TRBJ2-7, with TRBD2 identical over 10 bases. The CDR3 extends over 15 amino acids. The ends lost 3 bases at V and 5 bases at J; junction bases unmatched: 8. Germline V gene sequence: CDR1 SGDLS, CDR2 YYNGEE.

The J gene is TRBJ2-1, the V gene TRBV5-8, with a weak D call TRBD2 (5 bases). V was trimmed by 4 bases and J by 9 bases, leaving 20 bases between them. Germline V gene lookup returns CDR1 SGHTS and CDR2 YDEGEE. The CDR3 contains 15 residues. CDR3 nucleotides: TGTGCCAGCAGCAGGGATATCGGGGTTCGCGCTGAGCAGTTCTTC. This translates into CASSRDIGVRAEQFF. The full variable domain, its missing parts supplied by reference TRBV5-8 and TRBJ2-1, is EAGVTQSPTHLIKTRGQQATLRCSPISGHTSVYWYQQALGLGLQFLLWYDEGEERNRGNFPPRFSGRQFPNYSSELNVNALELEDSALYLCASSRDIGVRAEQFFGPGTRLTVL.

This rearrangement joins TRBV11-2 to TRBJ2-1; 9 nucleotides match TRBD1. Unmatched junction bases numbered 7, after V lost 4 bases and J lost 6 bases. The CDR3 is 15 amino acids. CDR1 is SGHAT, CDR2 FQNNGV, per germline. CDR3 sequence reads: CASSSTLTGGNEQFF. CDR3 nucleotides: TGTGCCAGCAGCTCCACCTTGACAGGGGGCAATGAGCAGTTCTTC.

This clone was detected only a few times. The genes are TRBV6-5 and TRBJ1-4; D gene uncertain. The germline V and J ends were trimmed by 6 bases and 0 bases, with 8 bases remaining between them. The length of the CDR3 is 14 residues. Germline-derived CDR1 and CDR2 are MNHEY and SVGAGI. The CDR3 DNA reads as TGTGCCAGCAGACAGTATGCAACTAATGAAAAACTGTTTTTT. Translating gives CASRQYATNEKLFF.

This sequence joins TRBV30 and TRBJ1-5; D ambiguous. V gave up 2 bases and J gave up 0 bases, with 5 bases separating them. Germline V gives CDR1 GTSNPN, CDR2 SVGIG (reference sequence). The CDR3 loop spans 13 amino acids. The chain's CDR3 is CAWSTDSNQPQHF. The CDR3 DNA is TGTGCCTGGAGTACAGATAGCAATCAGCCCCAGCATTTT.

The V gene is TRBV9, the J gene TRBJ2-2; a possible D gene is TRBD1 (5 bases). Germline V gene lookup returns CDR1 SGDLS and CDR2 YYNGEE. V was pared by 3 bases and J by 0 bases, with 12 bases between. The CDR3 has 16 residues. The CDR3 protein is CASSAGWTANTGELFF. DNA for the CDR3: TGTGCCAGCAGCGCAGGGTGGACGGCGAACACCGGGGAGCTGTTTTTT.